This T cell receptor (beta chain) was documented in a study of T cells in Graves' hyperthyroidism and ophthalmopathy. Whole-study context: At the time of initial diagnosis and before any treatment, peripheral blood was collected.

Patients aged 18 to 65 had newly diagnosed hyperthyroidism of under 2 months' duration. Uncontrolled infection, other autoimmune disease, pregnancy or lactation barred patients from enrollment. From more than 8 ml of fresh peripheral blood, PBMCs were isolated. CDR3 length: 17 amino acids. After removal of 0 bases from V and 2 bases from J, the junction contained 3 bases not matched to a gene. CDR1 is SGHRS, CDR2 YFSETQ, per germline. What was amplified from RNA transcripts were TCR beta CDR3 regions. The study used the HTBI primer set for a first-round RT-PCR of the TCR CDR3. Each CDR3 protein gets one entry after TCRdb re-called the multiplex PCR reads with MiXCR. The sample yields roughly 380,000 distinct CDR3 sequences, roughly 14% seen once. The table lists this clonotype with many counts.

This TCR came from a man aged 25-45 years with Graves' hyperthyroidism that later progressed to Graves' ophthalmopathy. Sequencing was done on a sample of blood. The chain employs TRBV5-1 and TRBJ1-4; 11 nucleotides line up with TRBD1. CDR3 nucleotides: TGCGCCAGCAGCTTGGGGACAGGGGGCCCTACTAATGAAAAACTGTTTTTT. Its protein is CASSLGTGGPTNEKLFF.